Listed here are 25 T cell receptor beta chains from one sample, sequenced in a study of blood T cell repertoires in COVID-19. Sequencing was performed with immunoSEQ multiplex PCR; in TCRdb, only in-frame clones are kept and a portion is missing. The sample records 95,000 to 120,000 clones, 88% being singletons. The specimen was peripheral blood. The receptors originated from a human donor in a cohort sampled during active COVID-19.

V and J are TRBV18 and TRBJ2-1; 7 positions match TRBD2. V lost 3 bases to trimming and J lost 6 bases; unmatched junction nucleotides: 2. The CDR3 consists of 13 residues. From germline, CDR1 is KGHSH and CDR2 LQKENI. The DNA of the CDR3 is TGTGCCAGCTCACCCGCTAGCGGCAATGAGCAGTTCTTC. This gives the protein CASSPASGNEQFF.

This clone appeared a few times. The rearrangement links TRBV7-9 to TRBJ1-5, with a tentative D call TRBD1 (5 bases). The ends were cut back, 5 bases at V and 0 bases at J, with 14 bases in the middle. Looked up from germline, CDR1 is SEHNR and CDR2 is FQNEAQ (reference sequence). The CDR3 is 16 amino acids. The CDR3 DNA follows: TGTGCCAGCAGCGCGGGAGGGACTACTAGCAATCAGCCCCAGCATTTT. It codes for CASSAGGTTSNQPQHF.

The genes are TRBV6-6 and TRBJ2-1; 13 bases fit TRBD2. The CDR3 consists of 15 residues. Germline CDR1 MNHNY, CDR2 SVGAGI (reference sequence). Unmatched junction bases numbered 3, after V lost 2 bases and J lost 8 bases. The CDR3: CASSYRLAGGYEQFF. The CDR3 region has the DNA TGTGCCAGCAGTTACCGACTAGCGGGGGGCTATGAGCAGTTCTTC.

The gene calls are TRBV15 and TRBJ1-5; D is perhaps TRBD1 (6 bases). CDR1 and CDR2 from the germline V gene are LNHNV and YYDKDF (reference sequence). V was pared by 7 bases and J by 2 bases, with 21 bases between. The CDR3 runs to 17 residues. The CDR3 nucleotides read TGTGCCACCACAGCCAACGAGGGGGTGGTCGGCAATCAGCCCCAGCATTTT. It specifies CATTANEGVVGNQPQHF.

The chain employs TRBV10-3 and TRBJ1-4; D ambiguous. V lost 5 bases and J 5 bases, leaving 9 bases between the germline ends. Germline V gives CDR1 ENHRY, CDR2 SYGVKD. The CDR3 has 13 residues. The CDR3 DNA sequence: TGTGCCATCAGTCCAGCAGGCAATGAAAAACTGTTTTTT. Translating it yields CAISPAGNEKLFF.

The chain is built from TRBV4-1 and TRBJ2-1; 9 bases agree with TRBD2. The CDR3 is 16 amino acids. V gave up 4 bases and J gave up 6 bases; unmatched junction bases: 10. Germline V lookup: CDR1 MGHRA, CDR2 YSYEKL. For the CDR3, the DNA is TGCGCCAGCAGCCGATTAGCGGGGGTAAATCTCAATGAGCAGTTCTTC. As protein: CASSRLAGVNLNEQFF.

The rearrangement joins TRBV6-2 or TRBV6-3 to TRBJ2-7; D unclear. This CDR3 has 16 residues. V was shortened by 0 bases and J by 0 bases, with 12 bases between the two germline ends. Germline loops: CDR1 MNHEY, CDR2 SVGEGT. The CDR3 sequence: CASSYSQTLFSYEQYF. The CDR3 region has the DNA TGTGCCAGCAGTTACTCCCAGACACTCTTCTCCTACGAGCAGTACTTC.

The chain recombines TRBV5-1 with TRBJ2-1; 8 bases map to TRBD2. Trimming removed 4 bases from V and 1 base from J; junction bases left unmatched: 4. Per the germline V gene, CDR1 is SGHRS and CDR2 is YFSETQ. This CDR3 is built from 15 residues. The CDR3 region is CASSRSGVSYNEQFF. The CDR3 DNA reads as TGCGCCAGCAGCCGTAGCGGGGTTTCCTACAATGAGCAGTTCTTC.

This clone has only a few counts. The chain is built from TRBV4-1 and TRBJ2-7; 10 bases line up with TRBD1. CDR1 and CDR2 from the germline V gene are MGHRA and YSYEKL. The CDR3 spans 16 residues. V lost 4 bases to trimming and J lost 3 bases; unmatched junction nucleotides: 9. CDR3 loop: CASSPPTGGGYYEQYF. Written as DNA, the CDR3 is TGCGCCAGCAGCCCCCCGACAGGGGGCGGCTACTACGAGCAGTACTTC.

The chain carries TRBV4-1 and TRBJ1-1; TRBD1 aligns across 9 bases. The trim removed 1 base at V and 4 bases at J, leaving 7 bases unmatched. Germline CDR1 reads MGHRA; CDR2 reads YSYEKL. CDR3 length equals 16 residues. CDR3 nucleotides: TGCGCCAGCAGCCAAGTCCCCACAGGGGGCGGCACTGAAGCTTTCTTT. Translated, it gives CASSQVPTGGGTEAFF.

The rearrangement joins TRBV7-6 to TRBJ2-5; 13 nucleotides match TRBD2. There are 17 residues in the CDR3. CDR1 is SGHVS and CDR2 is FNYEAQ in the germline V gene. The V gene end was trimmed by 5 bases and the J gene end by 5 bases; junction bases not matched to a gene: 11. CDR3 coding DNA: TGTGCCAGCAGCCAGGGAGGACTAGCGGGGGCTACGGAGACCCAGTACTTC. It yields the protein CASSQGGLAGATETQYF.

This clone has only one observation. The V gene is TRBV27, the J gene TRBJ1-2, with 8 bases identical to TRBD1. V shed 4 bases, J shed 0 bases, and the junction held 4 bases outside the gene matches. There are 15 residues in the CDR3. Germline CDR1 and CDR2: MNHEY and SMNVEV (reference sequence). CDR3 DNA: TGTGCCAGCAGTTGGACAGGGCTAGCTAACTATGGCTACACCTTC. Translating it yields CASSWTGLANYGYTF.

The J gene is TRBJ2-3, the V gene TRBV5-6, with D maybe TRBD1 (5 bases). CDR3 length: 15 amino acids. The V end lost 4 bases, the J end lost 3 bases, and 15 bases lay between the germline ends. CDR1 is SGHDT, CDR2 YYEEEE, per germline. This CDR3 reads CASSTLQGETDTQYF. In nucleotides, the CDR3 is TGTGCCAGCAGCACCCTTCAGGGCGAGACAGATACGCAGTATTTT.

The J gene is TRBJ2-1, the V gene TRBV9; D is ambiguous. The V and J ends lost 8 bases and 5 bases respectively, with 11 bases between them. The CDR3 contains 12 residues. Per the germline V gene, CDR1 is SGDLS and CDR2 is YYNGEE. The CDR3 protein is CASTGQDNEQFF. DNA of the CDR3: TGTGCCAGTACCGGTCAGGACAATGAGCAGTTCTTC.

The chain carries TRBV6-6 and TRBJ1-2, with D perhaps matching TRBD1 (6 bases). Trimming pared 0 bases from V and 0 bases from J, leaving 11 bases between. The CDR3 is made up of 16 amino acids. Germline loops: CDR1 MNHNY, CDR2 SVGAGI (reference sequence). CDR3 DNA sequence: TGTGCCAGCAGTTACTCGATGGGACAAACTAACTATGGCTACACCTTC. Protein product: CASSYSMGQTNYGYTF.

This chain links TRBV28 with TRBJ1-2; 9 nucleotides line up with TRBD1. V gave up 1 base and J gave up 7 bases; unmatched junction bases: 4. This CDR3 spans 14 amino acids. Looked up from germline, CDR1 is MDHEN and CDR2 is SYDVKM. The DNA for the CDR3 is TGTGCCAGCAGTTTATCACAGGGGGCAGGTGGCTACACCTTC. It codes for CASSLSQGAGGYTF.

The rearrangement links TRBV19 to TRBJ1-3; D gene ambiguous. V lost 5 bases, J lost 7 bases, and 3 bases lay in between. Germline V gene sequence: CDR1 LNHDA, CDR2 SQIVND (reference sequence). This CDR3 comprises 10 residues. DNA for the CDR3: TGTGCCAGTAGTCAGAACACCATATATTTT. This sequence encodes CASSQNTIYF.

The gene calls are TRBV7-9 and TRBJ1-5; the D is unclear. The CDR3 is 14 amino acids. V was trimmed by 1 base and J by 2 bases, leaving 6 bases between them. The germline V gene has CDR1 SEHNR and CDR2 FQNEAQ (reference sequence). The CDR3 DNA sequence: TGTGCCAGCAGCTTAGTTGGAGGCAATCAGCCCCAGCATTTT. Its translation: CASSLVGGNQPQHF. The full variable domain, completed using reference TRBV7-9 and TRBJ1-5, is DTGVSQNPRHKITKRGQNVTFRCDPISEHNRLYWYRQTLGQGPEFLTYFQNEAQLEKSRLLSDRFSAERPKGSFSTLEIQRTEQGDSAMYLCASSLVGGNQPQHFGDGTRLSIL.

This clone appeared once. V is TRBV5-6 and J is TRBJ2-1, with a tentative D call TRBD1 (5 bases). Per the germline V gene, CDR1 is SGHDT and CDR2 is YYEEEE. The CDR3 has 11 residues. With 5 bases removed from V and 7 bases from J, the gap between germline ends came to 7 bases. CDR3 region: CASRGVNEQFF. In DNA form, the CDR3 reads TGTGCCAGCAGAGGGGTGAATGAGCAGTTCTTC. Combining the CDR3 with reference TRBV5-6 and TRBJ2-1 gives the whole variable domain DAGVTQSPTHLIKTRGQQVTLRCSPKSGHDTVSWYQQALGQGPQFIFQYYEEEERQRGNFPDRFSGHQFPNYSSELNVNALLLGDSALYLCASRGVNEQFFGPGTRLTVL.

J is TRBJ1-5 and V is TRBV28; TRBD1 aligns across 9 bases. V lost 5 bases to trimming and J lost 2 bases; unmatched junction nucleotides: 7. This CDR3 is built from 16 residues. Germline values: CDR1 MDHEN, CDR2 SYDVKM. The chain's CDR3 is CASSTYRGLGNQPQHF. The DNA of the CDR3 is TGTGCCAGCAGTACCTACAGGGGGCTCGGCAATCAGCCCCAGCATTTT.

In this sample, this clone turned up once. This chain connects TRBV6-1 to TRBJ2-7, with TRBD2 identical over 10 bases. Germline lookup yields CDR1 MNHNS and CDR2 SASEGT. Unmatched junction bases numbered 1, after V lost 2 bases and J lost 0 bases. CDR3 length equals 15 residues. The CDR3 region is CASSELAGGSYEQYF. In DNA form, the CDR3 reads TGTGCCAGCAGTGAATTAGCGGGAGGCTCCTACGAGCAGTACTTC.

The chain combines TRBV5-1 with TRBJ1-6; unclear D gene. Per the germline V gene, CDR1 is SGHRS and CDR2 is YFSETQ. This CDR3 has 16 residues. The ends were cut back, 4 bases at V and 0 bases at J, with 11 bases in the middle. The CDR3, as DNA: TGCGCCAGCAGCCCACAAAGTAACTCCTATAATTCACCCCTCCACTTT. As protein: CASSPQSNSYNSPLHF.

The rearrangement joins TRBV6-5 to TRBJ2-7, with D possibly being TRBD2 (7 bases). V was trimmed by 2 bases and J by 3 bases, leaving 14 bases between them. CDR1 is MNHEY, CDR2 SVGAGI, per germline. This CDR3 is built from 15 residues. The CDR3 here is CASSYRGGGSYEQYF. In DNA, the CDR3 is TGTGCCAGCAGTTACCGAGGGGGGGGAAGCTACGAGCAGTACTTC.

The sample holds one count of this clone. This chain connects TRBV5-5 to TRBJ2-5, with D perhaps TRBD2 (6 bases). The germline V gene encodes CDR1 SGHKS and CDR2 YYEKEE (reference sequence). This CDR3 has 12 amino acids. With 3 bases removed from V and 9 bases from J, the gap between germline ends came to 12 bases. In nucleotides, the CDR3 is TGTGCCAGCAGCTCGAGCGCGGGGTCCCAGTACTTC. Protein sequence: CASSSSAGSQYF. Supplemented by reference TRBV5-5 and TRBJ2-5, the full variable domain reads DAGVTQSPTHLIKTRGQQVTLRCSPISGHKSVSWYQQVLGQGPQFIFQYYEKEERGRGNFPDRFSARQFPNYSSELNVNALLLGDSALYLCASSSSAGSQYFGPGTRLLVL.

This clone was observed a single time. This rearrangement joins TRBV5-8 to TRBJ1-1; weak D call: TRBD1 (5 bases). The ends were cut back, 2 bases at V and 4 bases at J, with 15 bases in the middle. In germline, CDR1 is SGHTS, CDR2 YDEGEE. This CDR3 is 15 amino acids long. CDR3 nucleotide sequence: TGTGCCAGCAGCTTAGCCGGGACGGGGGGCACTGAAGCTTTCTTT. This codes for CASSLAGTGGTEAFF.